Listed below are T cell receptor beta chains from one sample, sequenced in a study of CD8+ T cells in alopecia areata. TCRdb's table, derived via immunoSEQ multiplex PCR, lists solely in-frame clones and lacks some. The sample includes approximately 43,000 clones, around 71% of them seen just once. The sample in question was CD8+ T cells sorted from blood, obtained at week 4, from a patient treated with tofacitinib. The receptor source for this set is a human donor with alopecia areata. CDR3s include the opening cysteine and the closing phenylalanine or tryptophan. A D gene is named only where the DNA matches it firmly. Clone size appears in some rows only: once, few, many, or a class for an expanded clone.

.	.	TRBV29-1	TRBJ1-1	CSVEEHGNEAFF
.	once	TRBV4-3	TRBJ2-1	CASSQDGPYNEQFF
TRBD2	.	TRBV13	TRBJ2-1	CASSLRRGVKNEQFF
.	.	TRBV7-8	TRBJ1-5	CASSLARGRDGNQPQHF
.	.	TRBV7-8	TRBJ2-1	CASSPRTATYNEQFF
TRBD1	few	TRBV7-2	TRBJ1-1	CASSGTGGRPEAFF
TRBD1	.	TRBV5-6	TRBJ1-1	CASSMTGSVEAFF
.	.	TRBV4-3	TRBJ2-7	CASSQDRGTAYEQYF
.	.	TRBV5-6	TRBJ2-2	CASSFLNTGELFF
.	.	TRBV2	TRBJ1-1	CASSDQGMNTEAFF
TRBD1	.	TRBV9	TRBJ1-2	CASSVAGGQTNYGYTF
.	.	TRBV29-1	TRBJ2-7	CSAQGGSSYEQYF
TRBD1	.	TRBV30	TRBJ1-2	CAWTRGLGYGYTF
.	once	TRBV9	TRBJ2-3	CASSARAGLHTDTQYF
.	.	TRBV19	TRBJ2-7	CASSGEAPEQYF
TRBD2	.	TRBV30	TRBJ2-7	CAWSDLGLATEQYF
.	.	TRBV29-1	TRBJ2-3	CSAAGSTDTQYF
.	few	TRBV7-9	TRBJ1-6	CASSPALSSPLHF
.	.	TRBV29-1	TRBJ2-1	CSLIQVNEQFF
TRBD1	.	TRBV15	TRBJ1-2	CATNGQGANWGYTF
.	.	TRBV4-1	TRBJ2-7	CASSQMSGGYEQYF
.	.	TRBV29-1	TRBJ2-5	CSVEVGMAQTQYF
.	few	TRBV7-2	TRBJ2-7	CASSPGTVSYEQYF
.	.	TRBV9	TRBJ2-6	CASSVSLKPSGANVLTF
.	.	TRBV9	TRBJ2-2	CASSVSGATGELFF
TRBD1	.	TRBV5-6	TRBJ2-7	CATSHRRTGWGEQYF
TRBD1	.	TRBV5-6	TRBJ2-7	CASSFPGTGAYEQYF
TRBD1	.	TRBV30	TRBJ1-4	CAWSVGSGGSALEKLFF
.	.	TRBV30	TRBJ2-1	CAWSAGPPSEQFF
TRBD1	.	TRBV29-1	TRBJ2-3	CSVDGTDTDTQYF
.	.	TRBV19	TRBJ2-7	CASSSGPAYEQYF
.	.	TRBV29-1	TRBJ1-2	CSVATNYGYTF
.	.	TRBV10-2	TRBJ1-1	CASSENLNTEAFF
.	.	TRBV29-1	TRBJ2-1	CSVEGVPSYNEQFF
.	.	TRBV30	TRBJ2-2	CASVTTGELFF
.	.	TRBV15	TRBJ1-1	CATSRWRGGNTEAFF
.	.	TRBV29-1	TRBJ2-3	CSVEDPAGLPNYGTSTDTQYF
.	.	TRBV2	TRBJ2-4	CASGEPGTSKNIQYF
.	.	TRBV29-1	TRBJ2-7	CSVRESYEQYF
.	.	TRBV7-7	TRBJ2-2	CATRKSWTGELFF
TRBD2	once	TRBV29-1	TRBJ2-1	CSVVSAGGYNEQFF
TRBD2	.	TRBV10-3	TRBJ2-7	CAIRAGTSYEQYF
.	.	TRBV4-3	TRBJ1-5	CASSQDLTLNQPQHF
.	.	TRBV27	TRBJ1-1	CASARLRKDTEAFF
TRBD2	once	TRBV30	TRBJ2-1	CAWSVSGGLNNEQFF
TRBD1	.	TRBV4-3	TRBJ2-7	CASSKGTGTGSYEQYF
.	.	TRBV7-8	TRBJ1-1	CASSLRDLWNTEAFF
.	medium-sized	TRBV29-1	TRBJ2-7	CSVEFGNEQYF
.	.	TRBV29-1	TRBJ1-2	CSVEEREMDGYTF
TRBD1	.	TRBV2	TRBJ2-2	CASRTGVGTGELFF
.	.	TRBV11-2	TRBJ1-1	CASGITVGTEAFF
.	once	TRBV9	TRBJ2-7	CASSVGSTAYEQYF
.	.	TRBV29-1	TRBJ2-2	CSVGPRAGELFF
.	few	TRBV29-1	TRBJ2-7	CSVEDTGTYEQYF
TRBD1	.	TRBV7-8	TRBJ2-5	CASSLGTAQETQYF
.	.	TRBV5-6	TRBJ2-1	CASSFQGTGYNEQFF